This T cell receptor (beta chain) was captured by sequencing in a study of cytotoxic CD8 clonotypes in ibrutinib-treated CLL. About the research overall: Patients: about 11 relapsed/refractory, under 16 treatment-naive, 17 IGHV unmutated. Response material was collected after a median approximately 12 months of treatment, range 6 to 36. After median approximately 74 months, around 15 stayed in remission, around twelve progressed; responses approximately 24 partial, 2 complete.

Produced via immunoSEQ multiplex PCR; TCRdb's table is partial and in-frame only. Here the sample spans under 200,000 clones, about 80% being singletons. Germline CDR1 and CDR2: GTSNPN and SVGIG (reference sequence). CDR3 length equals 14 residues. The V end lost 5 bases, the J end lost 1 base, and 14 bases lay between the germline ends. Sample: PBMCs, taken after 12 months of ibrutinib treatment. The V and J genes are TRBV30 and TRBJ1-1, with D unclear. The TCR comes from a human donor with chronic lymphocytic leukemia. The CDR3 here is CAWGEGQRNTEAFF. For the CDR3, the DNA is TGTGCCTGGGGTGAAGGGCAGAGGAACACTGAAGCTTTCTTT.